Shown below are 14 T cell receptor beta chains from a single sample sequenced in a study of Ad26.COV2.S vaccination and SARS-CoV-2 variants. Assay: immunoSEQ multiplex PCR; the TCRdb copy retains only in-frame clones and omits some. The data contain about 460,000 clones, about 89% of them singletons. The treatment denotes: about 20 received Ad26.COV2.S at low or high dose, single or two shots; about 5 received placebo; per-sample allocation not given. Repertoires come from day 63 after the first vaccine or placebo injection. Sample: peripheral blood, taken in a trial of Ad26.COV2.S vaccine versus placebo. These receptor sequences come from a person aged 18-65 years who received the Ad26.COV2.S COVID-19 vaccine or a placebo.

The chain is built from TRBV7-9 and TRBJ2-2; 8 bases match TRBD2. The CDR3 totals 15 residues. V lost 2 bases and J lost 1; bases outside the gene matches: 0. Germline V lookup: CDR1 SEHNR, CDR2 FQNEAQ (reference sequence). Here the CDR3 DNA reads TGTGCCAGCAGCTTAAGCGGGAGGAACACCGGGGAGCTGTTTTTT. It codes for CASSLSGRNTGELFF.

The chain links TRBV20-1 to TRBJ1-4; D unclear. This CDR3 has 11 amino acids. Germline-derived CDR1 and CDR2 are DFQATT and SNEGSKA (reference sequence). With 0 bases removed from V and 7 bases from J, the gap between germline ends came to 3 bases. CDR3 amino acids: CSAREREKLFF. CDR3 nucleotides: TGCAGTGCTAGAGAACGTGAAAAACTGTTTTTT.

As regards this clone: Mismatch with germline at one junction end may stem from a read error. The identical CDR3 is also encoded by other nucleotide sequences in the sample. The chain recombines TRBV6-2 or TRBV6-3 with TRBJ1-2, with unresolved D. Germline V gives CDR1 MNHEY, CDR2 SVGEGT. The CDR3 contains 15 residues. CDR3 nucleotides: TGTGCCAGCAGTTACGCGACCGCGGCCCTTTATGGTTACACCTTC. This sequence encodes CASSYATAALYGYTF.

V is TRBV2 and J is TRBJ2-1, with TRBD2 identical over 8 bases. CDR3 length: 15 residues. The V gene's germline CDR1 is SNHLY and CDR2 FYNNEI. Trimming at V came to 6 bases and at J to 7 bases, leaving 11 bases not matched to a gene. The CDR3 reads CASRPPGTRGNEQFF. The CDR3 DNA follows: TGTGCCAGCAGGCCTCCTGGGACTAGGGGTAATGAGCAGTTCTTC.

The CDR3 coding sequence is TGTGCCAGCAGCCTCGGGACTAAGGTCTACAATGAGCAGTTCTTC. Encoded protein: CASSLGTKVYNEQFF. The V and J genes are TRBV7-3 and TRBJ2-1; 7 nucleotides align to TRBD2. Germline V lookup: CDR1 SGHTA, CDR2 FQGTGA. The CDR3 covers 15 residues. V shed 5 bases and J 3 bases; nucleotides not matched to a gene: 7.

This clone is a singleton in its sample. The chain joins TRBV7-9 to TRBJ1-1; D is unclear. Per germline, CDR1 SEHNR and CDR2 FQNEAQ (reference sequence). V gave up 5 bases and J gave up 0 bases, with 7 bases separating them. The CDR3 spans 13 residues. CDR3 in amino acids: CASSTVVNTEAFF. The CDR3 DNA is TGTGCCAGCAGCACCGTTGTGAACACTGAAGCTTTCTTT.

This clone was counted only a few times. The V and J genes are TRBV7-2 and TRBJ1-1; D perhaps matches TRBD1 (5 bases). This CDR3 has 15 residues. V was pared by 0 bases and J by 2 bases, with 10 bases between. Germline V gives CDR1 SGHTA, CDR2 FQGNSA. The CDR3 sequence: CASSLAGRINTEAFF. CDR3 nucleotides: TGTGCCAGCAGCTTAGCGGGACGGATAAACACTGAAGCTTTCTTT.

This rearrangement joins TRBV6-2 or TRBV6-3 to TRBJ1-2, with TRBD1 as a possible D gene (5 bases). Germline V gene sequence: CDR1 MNHEY, CDR2 SVGEGT. Between the trimmed V and J ends, which lost 4 bases and 8 bases, there was a span of 14 bases. The CDR3 covers 13 residues. The CDR3 DNA follows: TGTGCCAGCAGTTCTGGGACGGCTTCAGGCTACACCTTC. It codes for CASSSGTASGYTF.

The chain employs TRBV29-1 and TRBJ1-1; D is possibly TRBD1 (5 bases). V was trimmed by 7 bases and J by 2 bases, leaving 11 bases between them. The germline CDR1 and CDR2 sequences are SQVTM and ANQGSEA. The CDR3 covers 12 residues. The CDR3: CSDDSRNTEAFF. DNA for the CDR3: TGCAGCGATGACAGTAGAAACACTGAAGCTTTCTTT.

The chain employs TRBV25-1 and TRBJ1-4; D not resolved. Germline V gives CDR1 MGHDK, CDR2 SYGVNS. Trimming left V 3 bases short and J 5 bases short, with 13 bases between. The CDR3 has 15 amino acids. In DNA form, the CDR3 reads TGTGCCAGCAGTGATAGCAGGCCTCCGAATGAAAAACTGTTTTTT. Protein product: CASSDSRPPNEKLFF.

The chain joins TRBV30 to TRBJ2-1; 7 bases line up with TRBD1. This CDR3 region has 16 residues. The J segment lost 3 bases and the V segment lost 4 bases, leaving 12 bases of the junction unmatched. CDR1 and CDR2 from the germline V gene are GTSNPN and SVGIG (reference sequence). CDR3 sequence: CAWKGSRQGSYNEQFF. The DNA for the CDR3 is TGTGCCTGGAAGGGGAGTCGACAGGGAAGCTACAATGAGCAGTTCTTC.

This sequence joins TRBV30 and TRBJ1-1, with D hard to call. The CDR3 consists of 15 residues. The ends were cut back, 5 bases at V and 2 bases at J, with 18 bases in the middle. Germline V gives CDR1 GTSNPN, CDR2 SVGIG (reference sequence). The CDR3 here is CAWAAGQAVNTEAFF. CDR3 in DNA: TGTGCCTGGGCCGCTGGGCAGGCAGTTAACACTGAAGCTTTCTTT.

V is TRBV27 and J is TRBJ1-1; 9 bases fit TRBD1. CDR1 is MNHEY, CDR2 SMNVEV, per germline (reference sequence). With V trimmed by 3 bases and J by 4 bases, 12 bases remained unmatched. The CDR3 covers 17 residues. CDR3: CASSLRKQGAASTEAFF. The CDR3 region has the DNA TGTGCCAGCAGTTTGAGGAAACAGGGGGCGGCAAGCACTGAAGCTTTCTTT.

V usage is TRBV28 and J usage is TRBJ1-2, with D uncertain. CDR1 MDHEN and CDR2 SYDVKM come from the germline V gene. V lost 2 bases, J lost 4 bases, and 11 bases lay in between. The CDR3 loop spans 14 amino acids. This CDR3 reads CASSLEGRGYGYTF. The DNA for the CDR3 is TGTGCCAGCAGTTTAGAAGGGAGAGGCTATGGCTACACCTTC.